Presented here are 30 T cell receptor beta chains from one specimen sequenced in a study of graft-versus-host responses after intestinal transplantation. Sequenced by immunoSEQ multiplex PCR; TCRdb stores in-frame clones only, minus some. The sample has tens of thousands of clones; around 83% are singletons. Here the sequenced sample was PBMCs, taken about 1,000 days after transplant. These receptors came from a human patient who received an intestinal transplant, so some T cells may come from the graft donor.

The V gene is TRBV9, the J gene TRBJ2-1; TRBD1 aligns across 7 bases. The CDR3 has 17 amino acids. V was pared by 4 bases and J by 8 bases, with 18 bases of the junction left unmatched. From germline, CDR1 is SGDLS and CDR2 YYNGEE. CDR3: CASSRKYGTAQGDEQFF. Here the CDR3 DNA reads TGTGCCAGCAGCAGGAAATATGGGACAGCCCAGGGAGATGAGCAGTTCTTC.

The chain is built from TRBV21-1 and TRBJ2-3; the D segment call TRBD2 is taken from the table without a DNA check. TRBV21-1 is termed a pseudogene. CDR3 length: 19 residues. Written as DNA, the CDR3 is TGTGCCAGCAGCTCCGTCACTAGCGTGAGGCGCTTAGGGACAGATACGCAGTATTTT. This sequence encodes CASSSVTSVRRLGTDTQYF.

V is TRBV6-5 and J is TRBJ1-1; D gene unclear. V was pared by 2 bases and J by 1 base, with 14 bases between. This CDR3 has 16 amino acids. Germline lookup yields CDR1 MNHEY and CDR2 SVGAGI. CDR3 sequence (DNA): TGTGCCAGCAGTTACCTGGGCGGTGGGCGGAACACTGAAGCTTTCTTT. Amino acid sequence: CASSYLGGGRNTEAFF.

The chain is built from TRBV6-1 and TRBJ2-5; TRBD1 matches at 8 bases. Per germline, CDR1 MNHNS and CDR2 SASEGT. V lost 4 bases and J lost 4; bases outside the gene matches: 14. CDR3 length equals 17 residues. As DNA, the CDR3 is TGTGCCAGCAGTGGAGGGGGACAGGTACCTGGGCGAGAGACCCAGTACTTC. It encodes CASSGGGQVPGRETQYF.

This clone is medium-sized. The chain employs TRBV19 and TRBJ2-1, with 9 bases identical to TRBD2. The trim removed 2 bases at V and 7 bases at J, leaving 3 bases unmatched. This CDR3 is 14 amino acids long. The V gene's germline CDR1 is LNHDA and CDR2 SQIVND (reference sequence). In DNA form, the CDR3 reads TGTGCCAGTAGTATATACCTAGCGGGGAATGAGCAGTTCTTC. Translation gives CASSIYLAGNEQFF.

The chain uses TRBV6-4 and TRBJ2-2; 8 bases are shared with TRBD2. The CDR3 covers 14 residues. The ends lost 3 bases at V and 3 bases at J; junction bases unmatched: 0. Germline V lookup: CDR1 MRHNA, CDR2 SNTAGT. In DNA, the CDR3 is TGTGCCAGCAGTGAAGCGGGAGACACCGGGGAGCTGTTTTTT. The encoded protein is CASSEAGDTGELFF.

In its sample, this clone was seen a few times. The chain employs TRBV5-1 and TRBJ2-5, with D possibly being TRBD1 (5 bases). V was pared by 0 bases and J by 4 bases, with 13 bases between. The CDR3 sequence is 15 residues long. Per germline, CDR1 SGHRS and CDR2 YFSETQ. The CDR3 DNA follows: TGCGCCAGCAGCTTGGCAGGGCAAACAAGAGAGACCCAGTACTTC. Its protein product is CASSLAGQTRETQYF.

CDR3 sequence reads: CASSLGSGELPGELFF. In nucleotides, the CDR3 is TGTGCCAGCAGCTTAGGATCGGGGGAATTGCCCGGGGAGCTGTTTTTT. The V gene is TRBV5-8, the J gene TRBJ2-2; tentatively, D is TRBD2 (6 bases). Trimming shortened V by 2 bases and J by 6 bases, and 17 bases separated the two germline ends. The CDR3 covers 16 residues. From germline, CDR1 is SGHTS and CDR2 YDEGEE. Looking up the rest from reference TRBV5-8 and TRBJ2-2 gives the full variable domain: EAGVTQSPTHLIKTRGQQATLRCSPISGHTSVYWYQQALGLGLQFLLWYDEGEERNRGNFPPRFSGRQFPNYSSELNVNALELEDSALYLCASSLGSGELPGELFFGEGSRLTVL.

CDR3 in amino acids: CAISESSGTVPGANVLTF. CDR3 coding DNA: TGTGCCATCAGTGAATCCTCCGGGACGGTGCCTGGGGCCAACGTCCTGACTTTC. The J gene is TRBJ2-6, the V gene TRBV10-3; D possibly uses TRBD1 or TRBD2 (5 bases each). This CDR3 is 18 amino acids long. The germline gives CDR1 ENHRY, CDR2 SYGVKD. V was cut by 3 bases and J by 2 bases, with 17 bases left in between.

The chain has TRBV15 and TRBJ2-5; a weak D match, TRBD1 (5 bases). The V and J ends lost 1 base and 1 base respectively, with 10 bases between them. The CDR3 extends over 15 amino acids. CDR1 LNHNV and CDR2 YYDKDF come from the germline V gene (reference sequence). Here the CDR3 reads CATSRGGQGQETQYF. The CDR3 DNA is TGTGCCACCAGCAGAGGGGGTCAGGGCCAAGAGACCCAGTACTTC. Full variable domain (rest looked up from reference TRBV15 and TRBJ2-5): DAMVIQNPRYQVTQFGKPVTLSCSQTLNHNVMYWYQQKSSQAPKLLFHYYDKDFNNEADTPDNFQSRRPNTSFCFLDIRSPGLGDTAMYLCATSRGGQGQETQYFGPGTRLLVL.

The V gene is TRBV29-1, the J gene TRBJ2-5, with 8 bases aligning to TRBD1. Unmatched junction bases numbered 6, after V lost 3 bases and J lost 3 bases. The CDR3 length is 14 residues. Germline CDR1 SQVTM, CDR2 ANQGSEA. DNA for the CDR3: TGCAGCGTTGACCCATGGACAGGGAAAGAGACCCAGTACTTC. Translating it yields CSVDPWTGKETQYF. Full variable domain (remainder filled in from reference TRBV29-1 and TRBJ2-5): SAVISQKPSRDICQRGTSLTIQCQVDSQVTMMFWYRQQPGQSLTLIATANQGSEATYESGFVIDKFPISRPNLTFSTLTVSNMSPEDSSIYLCSVDPWTGKETQYFGPGTRLLVL.

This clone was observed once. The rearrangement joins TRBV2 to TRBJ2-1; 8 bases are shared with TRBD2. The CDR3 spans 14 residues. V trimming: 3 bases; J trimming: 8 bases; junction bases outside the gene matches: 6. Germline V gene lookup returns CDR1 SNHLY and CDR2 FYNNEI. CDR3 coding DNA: TGTGCCAGCAGTGACAGCGGGGGAGGGGATGAGCAGTTCTTC. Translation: CASSDSGGGDEQFF. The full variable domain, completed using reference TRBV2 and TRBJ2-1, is EPEVTQTPSHQVTQMGQEVILRCVPISNHLYFYWYRQILGQKVEFLVSFYNNEISEKSEIFDDQFSVERPDGSNFTLKIRSTKLEDSAMYFCASSDSGGGDEQFFGPGTRLTVL.

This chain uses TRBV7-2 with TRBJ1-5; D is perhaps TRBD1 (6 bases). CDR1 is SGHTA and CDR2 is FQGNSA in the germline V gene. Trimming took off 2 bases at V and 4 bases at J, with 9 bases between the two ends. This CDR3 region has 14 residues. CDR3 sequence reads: CASSLTGSNQPQHF. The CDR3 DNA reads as TGTGCCAGCAGCTTAACAGGGTCGAATCAGCCCCAGCATTTT.

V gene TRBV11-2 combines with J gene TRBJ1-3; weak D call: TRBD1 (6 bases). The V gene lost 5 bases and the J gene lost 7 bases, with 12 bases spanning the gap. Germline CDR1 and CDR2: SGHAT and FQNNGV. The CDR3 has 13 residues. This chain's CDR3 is CASSGTGRNTIYF. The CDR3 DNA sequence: TGTGCCAGCAGCGGAACAGGGAGGAACACCATATATTTT.

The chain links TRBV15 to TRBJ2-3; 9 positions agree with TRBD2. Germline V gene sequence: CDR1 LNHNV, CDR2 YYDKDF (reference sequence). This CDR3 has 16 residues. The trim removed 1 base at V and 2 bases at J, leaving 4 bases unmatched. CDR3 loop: CATSRVSGGFTDTQYF. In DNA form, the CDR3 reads TGTGCCACCAGCAGAGTTAGCGGGGGTTTCACAGATACGCAGTATTTT.

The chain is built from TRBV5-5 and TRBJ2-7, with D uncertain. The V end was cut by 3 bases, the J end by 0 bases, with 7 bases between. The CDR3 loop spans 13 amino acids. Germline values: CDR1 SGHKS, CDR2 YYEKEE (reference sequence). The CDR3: CASSYGPSYEQYF. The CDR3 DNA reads TGTGCCAGCAGCTATGGGCCCTCCTACGAGCAGTACTTC.

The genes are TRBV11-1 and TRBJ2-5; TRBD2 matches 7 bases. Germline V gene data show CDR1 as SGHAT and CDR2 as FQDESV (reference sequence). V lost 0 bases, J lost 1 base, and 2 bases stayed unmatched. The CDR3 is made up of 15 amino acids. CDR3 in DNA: TGTGCCAGCAGCTTAGCTTGGGGGGGCCAAGAGACCCAGTACTTC. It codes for CASSLAWGGQETQYF.

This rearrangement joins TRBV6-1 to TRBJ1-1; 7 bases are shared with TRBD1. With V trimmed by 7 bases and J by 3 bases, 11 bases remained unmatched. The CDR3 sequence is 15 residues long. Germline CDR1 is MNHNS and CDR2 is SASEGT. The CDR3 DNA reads TGTGCCAGCAACCCACAGACAGGGACACACACTGAAGCTTTCTTT. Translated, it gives CASNPQTGTHTEAFF.

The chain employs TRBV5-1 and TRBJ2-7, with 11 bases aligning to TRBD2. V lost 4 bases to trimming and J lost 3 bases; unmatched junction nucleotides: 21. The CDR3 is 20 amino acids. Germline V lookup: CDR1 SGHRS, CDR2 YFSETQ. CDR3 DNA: TGCGCCAGCAGCAATCGCGAACAGGGGGCGCCTAGCGGGAGGTACTACGAGCAGTACTTC. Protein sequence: CASSNREQGAPSGRYYEQYF.

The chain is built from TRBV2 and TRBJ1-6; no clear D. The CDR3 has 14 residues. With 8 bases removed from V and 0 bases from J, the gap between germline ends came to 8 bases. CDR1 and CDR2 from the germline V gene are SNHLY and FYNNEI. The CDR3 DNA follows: TGTGCCAGCGGAGTAAGCTCCTATAATTCACCCCTCCACTTT. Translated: CASGVSSYNSPLHF. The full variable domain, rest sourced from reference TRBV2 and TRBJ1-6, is EPEVTQTPSHQVTQMGQEVILRCVPISNHLYFYWYRQILGQKVEFLVSFYNNEISEKSEIFDDQFSVERPDGSNFTLKIRSTKLEDSAMYFCASGVSSYNSPLHFGNGTRLTVT.

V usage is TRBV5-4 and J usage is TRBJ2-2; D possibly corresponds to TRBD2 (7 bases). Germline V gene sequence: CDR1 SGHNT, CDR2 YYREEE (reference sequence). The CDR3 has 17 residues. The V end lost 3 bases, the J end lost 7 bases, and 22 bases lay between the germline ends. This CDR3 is CASSSPMGRGARGELFF. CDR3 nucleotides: TGTGCCAGCAGCTCGCCGATGGGTCGGGGGGCCCGCGGGGAGCTGTTTTTT.

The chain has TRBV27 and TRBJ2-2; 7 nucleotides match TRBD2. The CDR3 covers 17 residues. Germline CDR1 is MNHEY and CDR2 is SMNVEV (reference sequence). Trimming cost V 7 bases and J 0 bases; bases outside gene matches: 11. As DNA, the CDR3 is TGTGCCAGCAAGGAAACCGGGACTATTACGAACACCGGGGAGCTGTTTTTT. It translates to CASKETGTITNTGELFF.

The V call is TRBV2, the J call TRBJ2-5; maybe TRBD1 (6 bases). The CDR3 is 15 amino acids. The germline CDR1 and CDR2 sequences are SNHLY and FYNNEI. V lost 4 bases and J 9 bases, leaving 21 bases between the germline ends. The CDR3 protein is CASSAATSAKGAQYF. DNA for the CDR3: TGTGCCAGCAGTGCGGCGACGAGCGCCAAGGGGGCCCAGTACTTC. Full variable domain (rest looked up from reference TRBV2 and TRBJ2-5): EPEVTQTPSHQVTQMGQEVILRCVPISNHLYFYWYRQILGQKVEFLVSFYNNEISEKSEIFDDQFSVERPDGSNFTLKIRSTKLEDSAMYFCASSAATSAKGAQYFGPGTRLLVL.

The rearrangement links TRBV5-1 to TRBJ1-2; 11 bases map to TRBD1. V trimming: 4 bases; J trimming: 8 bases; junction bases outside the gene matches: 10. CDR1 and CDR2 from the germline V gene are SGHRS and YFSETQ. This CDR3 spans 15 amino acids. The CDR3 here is CASSPDGQGAGGYTF. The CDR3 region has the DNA TGCGCCAGCAGCCCGGATGGACAGGGGGCGGGCGGCTACACCTTC.

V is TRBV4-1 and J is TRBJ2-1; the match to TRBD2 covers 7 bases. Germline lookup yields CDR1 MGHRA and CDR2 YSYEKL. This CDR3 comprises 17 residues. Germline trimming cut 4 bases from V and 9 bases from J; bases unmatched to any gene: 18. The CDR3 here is CASSPGQGLGAFAEQFF. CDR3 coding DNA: TGCGCCAGCAGCCCCGGCCAAGGACTAGGAGCCTTTGCTGAGCAGTTCTTC.

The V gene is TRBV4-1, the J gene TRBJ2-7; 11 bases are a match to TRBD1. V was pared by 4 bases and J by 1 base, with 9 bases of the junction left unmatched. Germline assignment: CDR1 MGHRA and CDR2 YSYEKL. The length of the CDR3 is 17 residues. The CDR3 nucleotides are TGCGCCAGCAGCCCCCAACCAGGACAGGGGGCTTCCTACGAGCAGTACTTC. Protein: CASSPQPGQGASYEQYF.

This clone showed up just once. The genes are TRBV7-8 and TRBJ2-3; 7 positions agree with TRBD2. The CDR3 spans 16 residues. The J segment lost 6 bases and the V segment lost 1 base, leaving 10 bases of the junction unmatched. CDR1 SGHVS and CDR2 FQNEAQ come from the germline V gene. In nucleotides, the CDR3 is TGTGCCAGCAGCTTAGATGAGGGAGGGCGATGGGATACGCAGTATTTT. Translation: CASSLDEGGRWDTQYF.

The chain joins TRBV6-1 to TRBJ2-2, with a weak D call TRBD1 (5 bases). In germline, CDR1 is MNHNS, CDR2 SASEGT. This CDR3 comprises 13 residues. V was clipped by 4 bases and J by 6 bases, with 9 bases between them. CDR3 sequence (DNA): TGTGCCAGCAGTGTAGGGGTAGCCGGGGAGCTGTTTTTT. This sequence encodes CASSVGVAGELFF.

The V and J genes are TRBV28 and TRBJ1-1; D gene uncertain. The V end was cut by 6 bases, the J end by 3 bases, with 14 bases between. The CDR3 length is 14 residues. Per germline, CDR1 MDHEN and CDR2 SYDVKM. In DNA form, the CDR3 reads TGTGCCAGCAGCTGGGTTGAAAGGTACACTGAAGCTTTCTTT. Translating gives CASSWVERYTEAFF.

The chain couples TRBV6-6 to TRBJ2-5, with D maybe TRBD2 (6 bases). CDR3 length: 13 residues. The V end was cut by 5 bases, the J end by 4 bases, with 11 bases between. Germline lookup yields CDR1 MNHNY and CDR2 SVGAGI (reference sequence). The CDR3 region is CASSLGGLETQYF. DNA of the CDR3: TGTGCCAGCAGTCTCGGAGGGTTAGAGACCCAGTACTTC.